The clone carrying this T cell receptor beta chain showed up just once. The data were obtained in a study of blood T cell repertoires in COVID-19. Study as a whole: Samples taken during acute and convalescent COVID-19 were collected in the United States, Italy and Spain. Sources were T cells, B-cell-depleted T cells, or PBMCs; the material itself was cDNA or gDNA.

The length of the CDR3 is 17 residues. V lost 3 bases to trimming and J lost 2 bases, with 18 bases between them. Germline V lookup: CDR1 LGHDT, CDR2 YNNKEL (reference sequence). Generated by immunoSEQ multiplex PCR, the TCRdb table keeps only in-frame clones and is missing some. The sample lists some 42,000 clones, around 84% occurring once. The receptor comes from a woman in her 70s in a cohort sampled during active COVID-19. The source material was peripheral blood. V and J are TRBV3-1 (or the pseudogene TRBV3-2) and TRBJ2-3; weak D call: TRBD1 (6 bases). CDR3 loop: CASSQAKGHYSTDTQYF. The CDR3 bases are TGTGCCAGCAGCCAGGCTAAGGGACACTACTCCACAGATACGCAGTATTTT.